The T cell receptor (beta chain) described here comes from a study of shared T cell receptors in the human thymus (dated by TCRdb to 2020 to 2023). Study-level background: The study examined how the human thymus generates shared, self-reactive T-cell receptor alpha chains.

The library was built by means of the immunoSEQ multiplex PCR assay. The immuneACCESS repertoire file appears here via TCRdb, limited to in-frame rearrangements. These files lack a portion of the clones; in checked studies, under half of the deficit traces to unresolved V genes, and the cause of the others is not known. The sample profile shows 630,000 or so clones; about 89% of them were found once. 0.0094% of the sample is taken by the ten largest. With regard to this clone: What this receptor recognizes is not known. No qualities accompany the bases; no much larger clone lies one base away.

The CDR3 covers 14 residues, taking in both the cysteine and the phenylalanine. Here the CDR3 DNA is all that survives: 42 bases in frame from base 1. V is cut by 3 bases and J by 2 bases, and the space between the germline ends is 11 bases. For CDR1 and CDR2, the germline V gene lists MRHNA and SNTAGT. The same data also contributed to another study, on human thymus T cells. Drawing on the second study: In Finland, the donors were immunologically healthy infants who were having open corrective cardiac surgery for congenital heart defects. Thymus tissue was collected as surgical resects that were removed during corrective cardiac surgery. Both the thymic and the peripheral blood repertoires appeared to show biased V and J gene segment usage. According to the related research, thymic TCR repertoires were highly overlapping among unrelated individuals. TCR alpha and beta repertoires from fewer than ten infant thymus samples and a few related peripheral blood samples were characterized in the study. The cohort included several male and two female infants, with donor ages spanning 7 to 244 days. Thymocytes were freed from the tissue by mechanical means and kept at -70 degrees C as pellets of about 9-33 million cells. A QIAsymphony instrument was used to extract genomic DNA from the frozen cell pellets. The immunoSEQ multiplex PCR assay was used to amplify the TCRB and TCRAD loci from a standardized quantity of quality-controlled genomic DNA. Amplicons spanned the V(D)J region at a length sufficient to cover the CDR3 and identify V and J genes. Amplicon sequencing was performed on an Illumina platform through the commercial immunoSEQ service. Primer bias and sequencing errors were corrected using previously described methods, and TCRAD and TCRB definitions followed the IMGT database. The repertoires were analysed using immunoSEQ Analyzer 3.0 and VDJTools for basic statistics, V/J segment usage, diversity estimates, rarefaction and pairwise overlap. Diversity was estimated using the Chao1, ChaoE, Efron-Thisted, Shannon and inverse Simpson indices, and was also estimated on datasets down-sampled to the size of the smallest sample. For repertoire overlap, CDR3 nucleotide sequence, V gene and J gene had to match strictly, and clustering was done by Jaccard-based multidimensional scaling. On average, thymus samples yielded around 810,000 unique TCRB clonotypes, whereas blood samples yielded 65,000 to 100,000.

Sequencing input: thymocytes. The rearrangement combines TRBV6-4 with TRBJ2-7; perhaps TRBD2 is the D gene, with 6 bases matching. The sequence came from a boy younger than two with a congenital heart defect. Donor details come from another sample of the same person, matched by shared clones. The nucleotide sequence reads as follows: TGTGCCAGCAGTGAAAGGGGAGGCGCCTACGAGCAGTACTTC. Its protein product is CASSERGGAYEQYF.